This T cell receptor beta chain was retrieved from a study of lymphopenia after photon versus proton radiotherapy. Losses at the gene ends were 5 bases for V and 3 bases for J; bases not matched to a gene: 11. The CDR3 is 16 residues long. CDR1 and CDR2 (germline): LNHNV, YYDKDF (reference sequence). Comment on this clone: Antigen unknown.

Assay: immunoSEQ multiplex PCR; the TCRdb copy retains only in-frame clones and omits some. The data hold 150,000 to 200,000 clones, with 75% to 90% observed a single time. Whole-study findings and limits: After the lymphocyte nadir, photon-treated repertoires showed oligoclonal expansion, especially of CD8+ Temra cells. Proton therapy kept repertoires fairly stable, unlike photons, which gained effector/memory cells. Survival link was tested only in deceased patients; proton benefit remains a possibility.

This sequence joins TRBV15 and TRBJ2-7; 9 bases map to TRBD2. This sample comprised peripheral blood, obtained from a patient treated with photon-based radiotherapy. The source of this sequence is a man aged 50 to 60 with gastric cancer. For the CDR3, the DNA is TGTGCCACCAGCCCCCAGGGAGCGGGAGGAGTCTACGAGCAGTACTTC. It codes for CATSPQGAGGVYEQYF.